This T cell receptor beta chain derives from a study of CD8+ T cells in alopecia areata (dated by TCRdb to between 2017 and 2018). Broadly, across the study: Treated patients were enrolled in an open-label pilot trial of oral tofacitinib, 5 to 10 mg twice daily, for moderate-to-severe alopecia areata. Tofacitinib was given for 6 to 18 months, followed by 6 months of follow-up off drug to assess delayed response and recurrence. In treated patients, disease severity was measured using the SALT score, which gives the percentage of scalp surface area affected. The study used high-throughput TCRbeta sequencing to examine T cell clonal expansion in alopecia areata, in both the C3H/HeJ mouse model and human patients. Human TCRbeta sequencing covered scalp tissue and sorted CD4+ and CD8+ peripheral blood T cells from patchy and totalis/universalis alopecia areata patients and healthy controls. Tofacitinib-treated patients had biopsies at baseline and at 4 and 24 weeks of treatment, with a later scalp biopsy in several patients. Clonality in the scalp was compared among normal scalp (n=4), patchy alopecia areata scalp (n=8), and alopecia totalis/universalis scalp (n=8). RNA came from the PAXgene miRNA kit for fixed scalp, the miRNeasy kit for PBMCs, and the RNeasy kit for mouse skin. immunoSEQ multiplex PCR using 35 Vbeta forward primers and 13 Jbeta reverse primers was used to amplify TCRbeta CDR3 regions.

Findings and caveats that apply to the study as a whole: Scalp TCR repertoire analysis is complicated because resident alphabeta T cells in normal human skin are also sequenced, whereas mouse skin is dominated by gammadelta T cells. Many expanded lesional clones persisted in scalp and blood during tofacitinib treatment, which may partly explain relapse after stopping treatment. Because the treated cohort was small and included a single nonresponder, larger studies are needed to assess links between baseline CD8+ expansion and response. With tofacitinib, both scalp clonality and the number of expanded CD8+ clones among the top 100 scalp clones went down significantly. TCR sequences shared between patients were less clear than in mice, possibly partly because of HLA diversity in the patient population. Lesional scalp, especially in alopecia totalis/universalis, showed higher clonality and more expanded CD8+ clones than normal scalp, suggesting antigenic drive.

With respect to this clone: The antigen this receptor binds is unknown. It has no much larger one-base neighbor in the sample; base qualities were not kept.

This specimen's time point label, interpreted: less than five weeks on oral tofacitinib. Read against the paper, the sample's treatment or condition label means: oral pan-JAK inhibitor, 5-10 mg twice daily. Lesional scalp punch biopsies and peripheral blood were obtained from alopecia areata patients. PBMCs were isolated by density centrifugation and stained for CD3, CD4 and CD8, after which CD4+ and CD8+ T cells were sorted on a FACSAria. The library was produced with the immunoSEQ multiplex PCR assay. RNA was extracted from all samples and reverse transcribed into cDNA as template for TCR sequencing. SuperScript III was used for first-strand cDNA synthesis, primed with a 2:1 mix of oligo-dT and random hexamers. A synthetic immune receptor repertoire was used to assess amplification bias, and residual bias was removed computationally. The paper's data handling went like this. Raw reads were preprocessed to remove errors, and CDR3 was defined according to IMGT conventions as the region from the conserved cysteine to phenylalanine. Clonality was computed by normalizing Shannon entropy by log2 of the number of productive unique TCRs and subtracting the result from 1. Whether each scalp clone was CD4 or CD8 was inferred by checking scalp TCRbeta sequences against the CD4 and CD8 repertoires from sorted blood. TCRdb holds this immuneACCESS table with in-frame rearrangements only. Some clones are missing; in checked studies, unresolved V genes explain under half, and the rest has no known cause. That table gives V, J and clone size, and the DNA gave D and trimming. The sample contains over 100,000 clones, about 50% of them found a single time. Clones ranked in the top ten supply approximately 0.5% of the sample.

V is shortened by 1 base, J by 0 bases, and the region joining them spans 9 bases. The CDR3 goes from the cysteine to the phenylalanine over 15 residues. Of all the DNA, just the CDR3 is kept, 45 bases in frame from base 1. CDR1 and CDR2, looked up from the germline V gene (reference sequence), are LNHNV and YYDKDF. The sequence derives from a human donor with alopecia areata. The sample was CD4+ T cells sorted from blood, taken at week 4, from a patient treated with tofacitinib. The receptor chain draws on TRBV15 and TRBJ1-1, with the D segment identity uncertain. The nucleotide sequence is given as TGTGCCACCAGCAGAGGACTTTTAATGAACACTGAAGCTTTCTTT. It encodes CATSRGLLMNTEAFF. With all but the CDR3 taken from the reference TRBV15 and TRBJ1-1 genes, the full variable domain is: DAMVIQNPRYQVTQFGKPVTLSCSQTLNHNVMYWYQQKSSQAPKLLFHYYDKDFNNEADTPDNFQSRRPNTSFCFLDIRSPGLGDTAMYLCATSRGLLMNTEAFFGQGTRLTVV.